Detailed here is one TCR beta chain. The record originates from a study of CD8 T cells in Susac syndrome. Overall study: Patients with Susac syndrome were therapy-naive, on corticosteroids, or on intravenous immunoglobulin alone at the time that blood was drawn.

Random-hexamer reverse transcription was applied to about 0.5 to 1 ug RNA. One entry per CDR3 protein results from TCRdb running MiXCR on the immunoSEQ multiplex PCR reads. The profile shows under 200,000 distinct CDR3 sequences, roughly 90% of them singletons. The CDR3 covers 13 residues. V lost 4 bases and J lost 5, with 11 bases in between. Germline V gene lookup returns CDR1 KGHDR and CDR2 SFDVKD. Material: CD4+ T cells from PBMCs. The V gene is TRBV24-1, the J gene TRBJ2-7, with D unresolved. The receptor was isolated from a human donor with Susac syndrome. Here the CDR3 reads CATSEKDRDEQYF. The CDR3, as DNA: TGTGCCACCAGTGAAAAAGACCGCGACGAGCAGTACTTC.